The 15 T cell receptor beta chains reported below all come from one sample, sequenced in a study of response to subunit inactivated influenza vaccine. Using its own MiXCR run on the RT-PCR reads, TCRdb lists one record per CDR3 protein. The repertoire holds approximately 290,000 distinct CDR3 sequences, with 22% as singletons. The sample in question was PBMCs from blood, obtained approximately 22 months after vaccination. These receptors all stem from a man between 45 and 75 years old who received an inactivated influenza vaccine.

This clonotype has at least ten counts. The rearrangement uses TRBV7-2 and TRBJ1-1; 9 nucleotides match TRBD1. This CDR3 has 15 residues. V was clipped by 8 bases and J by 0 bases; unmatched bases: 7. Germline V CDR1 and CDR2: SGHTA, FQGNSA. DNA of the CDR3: TGTGCCAGCGCTCCGGACAGGGGATTGAACACTGAAGCTTTCTTT. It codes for CASAPDRGLNTEAFF.

CDR3 sequence reads: CAISAQGATYEQYF. The CDR3 coding sequence is TGTGCCATCAGTGCTCAGGGAGCTACCTACGAGCAGTACTTC. The V gene is TRBV10-3, the J gene TRBJ2-7; tentatively, D is TRBD1 or TRBD2 (5 bases each). The CDR3 is made up of 14 amino acids. The germline CDR1 and CDR2 sequences are ENHRY and SYGVKD. V shed 4 bases and J shed 2 bases, with 12 bases lying between them.

CDR3 protein: CASRTTSGRFQETQYF. The CDR3 DNA is TGTGCCAGCAGGACGACTAGCGGGAGGTTTCAAGAGACCCAGTACTTC. The chain uses TRBV7-9 and TRBJ2-5; 13 bases fit TRBD2. Germline V gene lookup returns CDR1 SEHNR and CDR2 FQNEAQ (reference sequence). Germline trimming cut 6 bases from V and 2 bases from J; bases unmatched to any gene: 6. The CDR3 is 16 residues long.

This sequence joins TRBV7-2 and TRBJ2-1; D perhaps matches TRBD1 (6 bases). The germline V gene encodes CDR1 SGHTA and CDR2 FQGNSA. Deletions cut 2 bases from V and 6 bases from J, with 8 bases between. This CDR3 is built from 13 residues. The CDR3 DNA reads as TGTGCCAGCAGCTTAAAAGGGGGCAATGAGCAGTTCTTC. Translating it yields CASSLKGGNEQFF.

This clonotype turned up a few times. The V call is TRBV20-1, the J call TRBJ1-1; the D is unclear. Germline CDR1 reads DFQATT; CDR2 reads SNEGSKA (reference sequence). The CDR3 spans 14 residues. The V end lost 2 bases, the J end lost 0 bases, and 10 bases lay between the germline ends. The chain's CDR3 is CSARRQVLNTEAFF. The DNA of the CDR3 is TGCAGTGCTAGAAGACAAGTCTTGAACACTGAAGCTTTCTTT.

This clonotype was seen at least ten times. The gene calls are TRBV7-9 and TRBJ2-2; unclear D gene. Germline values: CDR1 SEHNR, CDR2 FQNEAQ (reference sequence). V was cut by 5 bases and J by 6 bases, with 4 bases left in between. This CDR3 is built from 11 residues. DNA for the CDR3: TGTGCCAGCAGCCTTTCCGGGGAGCTGTTTTTT. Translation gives CASSLSGELFF.

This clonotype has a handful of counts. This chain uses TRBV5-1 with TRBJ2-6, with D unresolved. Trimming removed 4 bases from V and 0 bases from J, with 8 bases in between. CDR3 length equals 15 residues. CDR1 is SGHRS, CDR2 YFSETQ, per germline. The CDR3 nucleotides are TGCGCCAGCAGCGCCGGTCACTCTGGGGCCAACGTCCTGACTTTC. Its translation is CASSAGHSGANVLTF.

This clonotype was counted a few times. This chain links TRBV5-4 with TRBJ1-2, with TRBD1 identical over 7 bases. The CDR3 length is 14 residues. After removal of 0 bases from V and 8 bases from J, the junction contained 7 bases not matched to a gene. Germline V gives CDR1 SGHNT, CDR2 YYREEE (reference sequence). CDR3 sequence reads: CASSLGPTGSGYTF. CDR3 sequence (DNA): TGTGCCAGCAGCTTGGGACCGACAGGGAGCGGCTACACCTTC.

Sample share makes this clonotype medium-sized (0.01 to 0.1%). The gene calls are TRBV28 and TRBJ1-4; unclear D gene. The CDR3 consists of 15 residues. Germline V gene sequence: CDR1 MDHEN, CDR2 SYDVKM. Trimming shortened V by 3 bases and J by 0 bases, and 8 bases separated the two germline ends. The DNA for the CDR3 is TGTGCCAGCAGTTTCAGGTCGGCAACTAATGAAAAACTGTTTTTT. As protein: CASSFRSATNEKLFF.

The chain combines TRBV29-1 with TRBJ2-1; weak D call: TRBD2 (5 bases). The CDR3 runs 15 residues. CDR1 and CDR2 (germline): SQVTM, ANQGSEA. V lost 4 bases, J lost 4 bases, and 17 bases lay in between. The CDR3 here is CSVALGSGPYNEQFF. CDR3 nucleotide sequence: TGCAGCGTTGCCCTGGGGAGCGGACCGTACAATGAGCAGTTCTTC.

The CDR3 loop reads CASSQEVHRGETQYF. CDR3 coding DNA: TGCGCCAGCAGCCAAGAGGTACACCGGGGGGAGACCCAGTACTTC. V and J are TRBV4-3 and TRBJ2-5; possible D gene TRBD2, 6 bases. Germline V gene sequence: CDR1 LGHNA, CDR2 YSLEER. The CDR3 is made up of 15 amino acids. Trimming stripped 0 bases from V and 5 bases from J, with 13 bases between.

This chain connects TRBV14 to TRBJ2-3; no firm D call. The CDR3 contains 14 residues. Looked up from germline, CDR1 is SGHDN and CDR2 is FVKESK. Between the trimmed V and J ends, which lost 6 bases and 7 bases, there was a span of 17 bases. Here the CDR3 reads CASSQLPPPNTQYF. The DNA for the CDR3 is TGTGCCAGCAGTCAGCTTCCCCCTCCTAATACGCAGTATTTT.

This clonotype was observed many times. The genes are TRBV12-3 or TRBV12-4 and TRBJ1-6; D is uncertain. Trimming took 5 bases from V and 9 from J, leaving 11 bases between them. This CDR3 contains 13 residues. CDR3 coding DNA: TGTGCCAGCAGTCCCGCCTCAATTTCACCCCTCCACTTT. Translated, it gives CASSPASISPLHF.

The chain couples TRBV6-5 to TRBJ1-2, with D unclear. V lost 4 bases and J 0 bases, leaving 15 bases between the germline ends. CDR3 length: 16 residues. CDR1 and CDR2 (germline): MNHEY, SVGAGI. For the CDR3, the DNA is TGTGCCAGCAGTTCCCCGAGGCAGGAGACTAACTATGGCTACACCTTC. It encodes CASSSPRQETNYGYTF.

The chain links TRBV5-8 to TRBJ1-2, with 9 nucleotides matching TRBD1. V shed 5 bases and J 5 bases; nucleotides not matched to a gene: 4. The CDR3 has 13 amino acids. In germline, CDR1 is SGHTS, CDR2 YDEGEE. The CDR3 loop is CASRRDRAYGYTF. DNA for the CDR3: TGTGCCAGCAGACGGGACAGGGCTTATGGCTACACCTTC.